One sample yielded the 29 T cell receptor beta chains listed below, sequenced in a study of cytomegalovirus exposure and HLA in healthy donors (dated by TCRdb to the late 2010s). Preparation of the library involved the immunoSEQ multiplex PCR assay. For the multiplex PCR, a mixture combining 60 forward primers for TCR Vbeta segments and 13 reverse primers for TCR Jbeta segments was used. TCRdb carries this immuneACCESS record with in-frame sequences only. Its versions omit some clonotypes, under half of them owing to an unresolved V gene in the studies checked, with the rest unexplained. The sample table records about 150,000 clones; approximately 80% of these occur just once. Around 1.7% of the sample lies in the top ten. What was sequenced was PBMCs. The receptors here all came from a woman in her thirties or forties in good health and CMV-seronegative.

V usage is TRBV28 and J usage is TRBJ1-5; 7 nucleotides match TRBD1. This CDR3 is built from 14 residues. J gave up 2 bases and V 8 bases, and 6 bases lay outside the gene matches. Germline V CDR1 and CDR2: MDHEN, SYDVKM. The chain's CDR3 is CASYRRGGNQPQHF. The CDR3 nucleotides read TGTGCCAGCTACCGCAGGGGGGGCAATCAGCCCCAGCATTTT.

The chain recombines TRBV4-1 with TRBJ1-2, with 8 bases identical to TRBD1. The germline gives CDR1 MGHRA, CDR2 YSYEKL. The length of the CDR3 is 15 residues. V lost 2 bases and J lost 8; bases outside the gene matches: 10. The CDR3 sequence is CASSQFETGEGGYTF. Here the CDR3 DNA reads TGCGCCAGCAGCCAATTTGAGACAGGGGAAGGGGGCTACACCTTC.

This chain connects TRBV5-4 to TRBJ1-1; perhaps TRBD1 as D (5 bases). The CDR3 has 13 amino acids. Germline V lookup: CDR1 SGHNT, CDR2 YYREEE (reference sequence). V was clipped by 4 bases and J by 9 bases, with 16 bases between them. CDR3 DNA sequence: TGTGCCAGCAGCCTCGAAGGGGCGGGGAAAGCTTTCTTT. It codes for CASSLEGAGKAFF.

J is TRBJ2-7 and V is TRBV5-1, with 7 bases lining up with TRBD1. Germline CDR1 is SGHRS and CDR2 is YFSETQ. J was trimmed by 3 bases and V by 4 bases; bases with no gene match: 4. The CDR3 extends over 13 amino acids. DNA for the CDR3: TGCGCCAGCAGCCCCCGACAGGGCTACGAGCAGTACTTC. This sequence encodes CASSPRQGYEQYF.

This chain joins TRBV7-9 and TRBJ2-7; a weak D match, TRBD1 (6 bases). The CDR3 length is 14 residues. V was trimmed by 1 base and J by 2 bases, leaving 9 bases between them. Germline V CDR1 and CDR2: SEHNR, FQNEAQ (reference sequence). CDR3 nucleotides: TGTGCCAGCAGCTTAGGTACAGGGCCCTACGAGCAGTACTTC. Encoded protein: CASSLGTGPYEQYF.

This clone occurred once. The J gene is TRBJ2-3, the V gene TRBV7-8; 10 positions match TRBD1. The CDR3 extends over 17 amino acids. Germline CDR1 reads SGHVS; CDR2 reads FQNEAQ. V lost 5 bases, J lost 4 bases, and 12 bases stayed unmatched. The CDR3 region has the DNA TGTGCCAGCAGCGTAGGGTCGACAGGGGGCTGGGCAGATACGCAGTATTTT. This codes for CASSVGSTGGWADTQYF.

A few counts support this clone. V usage is TRBV5-6 and J usage is TRBJ2-3; possibly TRBD1 for D (5 bases). CDR3 length: 16 residues. The ends were cut back, 5 bases at V and 3 bases at J, with 19 bases in the middle. The germline gives CDR1 SGHDT, CDR2 YYEEEE. CDR3 DNA: TGTGCCAGCAGTCGTCAGGCAGGGAAGTTTACAGATACGCAGTATTTT. The encoded protein is CASSRQAGKFTDTQYF.

This chain uses TRBV27 with TRBJ2-3; perhaps TRBD2 as D (5 bases). CDR3 length equals 13 residues. Trimming left V 1 base short and J 11 bases short, with 13 bases between. Germline assignment: CDR1 MNHEY and CDR2 SMNVEV (reference sequence). The CDR3 region is CASSLLKNTRQYF. The CDR3 coding sequence is TGTGCCAGCAGTTTATTAAAAAACACTAGGCAGTATTTT.

The rearrangement links TRBV12-5 to TRBJ2-3; D may be TRBD2 (5 bases). Between the trimmed V and J ends, which lost 5 bases and 2 bases, there was a span of 14 bases. Germline V CDR1 and CDR2: LGHNT, FRNRAP. The CDR3 is 15 amino acids. This CDR3 reads CASGRSPDYTDTQYF. CDR3 in DNA: TGTGCTAGTGGTCGCTCCCCCGACTACACAGATACGCAGTATTTT.

The V and J genes are TRBV4-2 and TRBJ1-5; D is ambiguous. From germline, CDR1 is LGHNA and CDR2 YNFKEQ. Trimming removed 1 base from V and 10 bases from J, with 14 bases in between. The CDR3 length is 14 residues. CDR3 protein: CASSQAAGELPQHF. CDR3 DNA: TGTGCCAGCAGCCAAGCGGCGGGAGAGCTCCCCCAGCATTTT.

The genes are TRBV18 and TRBJ1-3, with 9 bases aligning to TRBD1. The CDR3 covers 16 residues. Losses at the gene ends were 6 bases for V and 0 bases for J; bases not matched to a gene: 6. Per the germline V gene, CDR1 is KGHSH and CDR2 is LQKENI. Here the CDR3 reads CASSLGQGASGNTIYF. DNA for the CDR3: TGTGCCAGCTCTCTGGGACAGGGAGCCTCTGGAAACACCATATATTTT. The variable domain in full, with the rest retrieved from reference TRBV18 and TRBJ1-3, is NAGVMQNPRHLVRRRGQEARLRCSPMKGHSHVYWYRQLPEEGLKFMVYLQKENIIDESGMPKERFSAEFPKEGPSILRIQQVVRGDSAAYFCASSLGQGASGNTIYFGEGSWLTVV.

This clone was seen a few times. CDR3 DNA sequence: TGTGCCAGCAGATCAGTTCTAGCATCAGATACGCAGTATTTT. Translating it yields CASRSVLASDTQYF. The gene calls are TRBV27 and TRBJ2-3; possibly TRBD2 for D (5 bases). The CDR3 totals 14 residues. The germline V gene has CDR1 MNHEY and CDR2 SMNVEV (reference sequence). V shed 6 bases and J shed 4 bases, with 14 bases lying between them.

This chain connects TRBV6-5 to TRBJ1-1; 9 nucleotides match TRBD1. J lost 5 bases, V lost 3 bases, and 7 bases had no gene match. This CDR3 is 15 amino acids long. The germline V gene has CDR1 MNHEY and CDR2 SVGAGI. CDR3 loop: CASSYAGQGLTEAFF. For the CDR3, the DNA is TGTGCCAGCAGTTATGCGGGACAGGGTTTAACTGAAGCTTTCTTT.

This clone was picked up one time. The V gene is TRBV18, the J gene TRBJ2-7, with 7 bases aligning to TRBD1. Per the germline V gene, CDR1 is KGHSH and CDR2 is LQKENI. This CDR3 comprises 14 residues. Trimming removed 4 bases from V and 3 bases from J; junction bases left unmatched: 6. The CDR3 region is CASSHGTVGYEQYF. CDR3 nucleotides: TGTGCCAGCTCACACGGGACAGTAGGCTACGAGCAGTACTTC.

V is TRBV19 and J is TRBJ2-1; D might be TRBD2 (6 bases). CDR1 is LNHDA, CDR2 SQIVND, per germline (reference sequence). The CDR3 loop spans 16 amino acids. Trimming pared 5 bases from V and 1 base from J, leaving 15 bases between. The CDR3 loop is CASSLYGRGSYNEQFF. The CDR3 DNA reads as TGTGCCAGTAGTTTGTACGGGCGGGGATCCTACAATGAGCAGTTCTTC.

This clone has just one count. V gene TRBV19 combines with J gene TRBJ2-2; 9 positions agree with TRBD1. Germline assignment: CDR1 LNHDA and CDR2 SQIVND (reference sequence). The CDR3 has 15 residues. The J segment lost 5 bases and the V segment lost 3 bases, leaving 4 bases of the junction unmatched. CDR3 DNA sequence: TGTGCCAGTAGTATGACAGGGGGGGTTACCGGGGAGCTGTTTTTT. It translates to CASSMTGGVTGELFF. Full variable domain (outside the CDR3, taken from reference TRBV19 and TRBJ2-2): DGGITQSPKYLFRKEGQNVTLSCEQNLNHDAMYWYRQDPGQGLRLIYYSQIVNDFQKGDIAEGYSVSREKKESFPLTVTSAQKNPTAFYLCASSMTGGVTGELFFGEGSRLTVL.

This rearrangement joins TRBV6-1 to TRBJ2-5, with 7 bases matching TRBD1. The end of the DNA is better explained by TRBJ2-7, so the J call may be wrong. Germline values: CDR1 MNHNS, CDR2 SASEGT. The CDR3 is 15 residues long. CDR3 coding DNA: TGTGCCAGCACGACGACAGGGTCTGGTGCCTACGAGCAGTACTTC. It specifies CASTTTGSGAYEQYF.

This chain joins TRBV4-1 and TRBJ2-5; 7 bases match TRBD2. V lost 5 bases to trimming and J lost 5 bases; unmatched junction nucleotides: 2. CDR3 length: 12 residues. Germline CDR1 reads MGHRA; CDR2 reads YSYEKL. The CDR3 protein is CASSGRAETQYF. CDR3 nucleotide sequence: TGCGCCAGCAGCGGGAGGGCGGAGACCCAGTACTTC.

This clone was picked up one time. The chain joins TRBV19 to TRBJ1-1; the D gene is possibly TRBD1 (5 bases). Deletions cut 6 bases from V and 6 bases from J, with 14 bases between. Germline V gives CDR1 LNHDA, CDR2 SQIVND (reference sequence). This CDR3 comprises 13 residues. The CDR3 here is CASSHGQGAEAFF. The CDR3 DNA reads as TGTGCCAGTAGCCACGGACAAGGGGCTGAAGCTTTCTTT.

The rearrangement uses TRBV28 and TRBJ1-4; TRBD1 might be the D (5 bases). CDR1 MDHEN and CDR2 SYDVKM come from the germline V gene. The ends were cut back, 5 bases at V and 10 bases at J, with 11 bases in the middle. The length of the CDR3 is 12 residues. In DNA, the CDR3 is TGTGCCAGCAGTCCCCCTAGGGGAAAACTGTTTTTT. It specifies CASSPPRGKLFF.

The chain combines TRBV5-6 with TRBJ2-7; a weak D match, TRBD2 (5 bases). V was shortened by 4 bases and J by 0 bases, with 17 bases between the two germline ends. The CDR3 consists of 16 residues. Germline V gene data show CDR1 as SGHDT and CDR2 as YYEEEE. CDR3 bases: TGTGCCAGCAGCCCCCATATAGACTACAGCTCCTACGAGCAGTACTTC. It yields the protein CASSPHIDYSSYEQYF.

This chain uses TRBV4-2 with TRBJ2-3; D gene ambiguous. V was pared by 0 bases and J by 0 bases, with 16 bases between. The CDR3 is 18 amino acids. Germline V gives CDR1 LGHNA, CDR2 YNFKEQ. CDR3 coding DNA: TGTGCCAGCAGCCAAGAGTTGTATTGGGCCGCTAGCACAGATACGCAGTATTTT. It codes for CASSQELYWAASTDTQYF.

The rearrangement joins TRBV14 to TRBJ2-1; 10 bases match TRBD1. This CDR3 has 15 amino acids. Germline CDR1 reads SGHDN; CDR2 reads FVKESK. V shed 6 bases and J 0 bases; nucleotides not matched to a gene: 2. CDR3 in DNA: TGTGCCAGCAGTCGGACAGGGGGCTCCTACAATGAGCAGTTCTTC. It is translated as CASSRTGGSYNEQFF.

The chain links TRBV27 to TRBJ2-7, with TRBD1 as a possible D gene (7 bases). The CDR3 loop spans 14 amino acids. V lost 0 bases and J lost 4, with 10 bases in between. Germline loops: CDR1 MNHEY, CDR2 SMNVEV (reference sequence). The CDR3, as DNA: TGTGCCAGCAGTTTATCGCAGGGGGGTTACGAGCAGTACTTC. It translates to CASSLSQGGYEQYF.

This clone was detected only once. V and J are TRBV7-9 and TRBJ2-3; 9 nucleotides agree with TRBD1. V shed 5 bases, J shed 4 bases, and the junction held 4 bases outside the gene matches. Germline assignment: CDR1 SEHNR and CDR2 FQNEAQ (reference sequence). The CDR3 consists of 14 residues. CDR3 sequence: CASSPDRGSDTQYF. DNA for the CDR3: TGTGCCAGCAGCCCCGACAGGGGGTCAGATACGCAGTATTTT.

The chain recombines TRBV14 with TRBJ2-1, with D unresolved. V was pared by 5 bases and J by 2 bases, with 10 bases between. Germline V lookup: CDR1 SGHDN, CDR2 FVKESK. The CDR3 spans 14 residues. The CDR3 nucleotides are TGTGCCAGCAGCGAAGTAGAACCCTACAATGAGCAGTTCTTC. Protein: CASSEVEPYNEQFF.

This clone was seen a handful of times. The chain has TRBV5-4 and TRBJ2-7; perhaps TRBD2 as D (6 bases). This CDR3 region has 15 residues. V shed 3 bases and J shed 2 bases, with 15 bases lying between them. Germline-derived CDR1 and CDR2 are SGHNT and YYREEE (reference sequence). This CDR3 is CASSSPPGDPYEQYF. In DNA form, the CDR3 reads TGTGCCAGCAGCTCACCGCCGGGGGATCCCTACGAGCAGTACTTC.

The chain combines TRBV7-7 with TRBJ2-3; D unclear. Germline V gene sequence: CDR1 SSHAT, CDR2 FNYEAQ (reference sequence). The V and J ends lost 1 base and 4 bases respectively, with 9 bases between them. This CDR3 region has 14 residues. The chain's CDR3 is CASSLDGLADTQYF. The CDR3 DNA follows: TGTGCCAGCAGCTTAGATGGGCTCGCAGATACGCAGTATTTT.

This sequence joins TRBV19 and TRBJ1-4, with 8 nucleotides matching TRBD1. The CDR3 length is 16 residues. Germline values: CDR1 LNHDA, CDR2 SQIVND (reference sequence). Trimming cost V 3 bases and J 11 bases; bases outside gene matches: 14. The CDR3 region has the DNA TGTGCCAGTAGTATTGGGGTCGGACAGGGCGGGAGCAAACTGTTTTTT. This codes for CASSIGVGQGGSKLFF.